This is a list of T cell receptor beta chains from one sample in a study of blood T cell repertoires in COVID-19. Data came from immunoSEQ multiplex PCR; TCRdb stores just in-frame clones and leaves some out. The sample has 250,000 to 300,000 clones, approximately 87% seen once; the top ten hold about 4.5%. The sample consisted of peripheral blood. These TCRs come from a man aged 60 to 69 who had recovered from COVID-19. The conserved cysteine and the conserved F or W are not part of the CDR3 here. D genes are given only for firm matches. A row's size may be missing; if present it is once, few, many or a size class.

9,-,TRBJ1-2,TRBV6-1,once,ASSEVGAFY
13,-,TRBJ1-2,TRBV4-1,-,ASSLGITANYGYT
16,-,TRBJ1-2,TRBV7-8,-,ASSLIGGAVRTSYGYT
13,-,TRBJ2-3,TRBV28,-,ASRPGGATTDTQY
11,-,TRBJ1-1,TRBV7-8,-,ASSLALQARAF
11,-,TRBJ1-1,TRBV5-1,few,ASRLTGGTEAF
11,-,TRBJ1-2,TRBV29-1,few,SVVALSGYGYT
11,TRBD1,TRBJ1-2,TRBV5-1,-,ASSRQGAEGYT
11,TRBD2,TRBJ2-5,TRBV12-3/TRBV12-4,-,ASSLAGVETQY
14,-,TRBJ2-2,TRBV5-1,-,ASSLAVTTNTGELF
11,-,TRBJ2-7,TRBV5-1,-,ATSREGRSEQY
14,-,TRBJ1-1,TRBV10-3,-,AISEAGRAMNTEAF
10,-,TRBJ2-5,TRBV15,-,ATSSARETQY
14,TRBD2,TRBJ2-3,TRBV4-1,many,ASSQIGAGGTDTQY
13,-,TRBJ1-3,TRBV30,few,AWSKLRVSGNTIY
13,TRBD1,TRBJ2-7,TRBV7-6,-,ASSATSGTGAEQY
13,-,TRBJ2-1,TRBV9,-,ASSDDGGRYNEQF
10,-,TRBJ2-7,TRBV7-9,-,ASSHLGDEQY
13,TRBD1,TRBJ2-4,TRBV5-6,-,ASSLMTGDKNIQY
12,-,TRBJ1-2,TRBV28,-,ASSLEGANYGYT
12,TRBD1,TRBJ2-7,TRBV9,once,ASSGGGQGYEQY
19,-,TRBJ1-5,TRBV21-1,-,ASSARQGGNPSLQSNQPQH
12,TRBD1,TRBJ2-7,TRBV4-1,-,ASSHTGTVPEQY
11,-,TRBJ2-7,TRBV30,-,AWSERVSYEQY
11,-,TRBJ2-3,TRBV29-1,-,SVEGGGTDTQY
14,TRBD2,TRBJ2-4,TRBV5-4,-,ASSLSGLGAKNIQY
13,TRBD1,TRBJ1-4,TRBV7-2,once,ASSPGDRLNEKLF
14,-,TRBJ1-2,TRBV5-1,-,ASSLEGGAPNYGYT
13,-,TRBJ1-1,TRBV12-5,-,ASGLFHGRASEAF
10,-,TRBJ1-2,TRBV12-3/TRBV12-4,-,ASSLARGMST
14,-,TRBJ2-1,TRBV2,-,ASSEVGGRFGNEQF
12,TRBD1,TRBJ1-6,TRBV5-5,-,ASSPGQTNSPLH
12,-,TRBJ2-1,TRBV7-9,-,ASRLEGRYNEQF
13,TRBD1,TRBJ2-3,TRBV18,-,ASSPRQGPTDTQY
12,-,TRBJ2-7,TRBV7-9,-,ASRNNRDPPEQY
13,TRBD1,TRBJ2-7,TRBV6-1,-,ASSVAGTGAYEQY
12,-,TRBJ2-7,TRBV30,-,AWRSGGPSYEQY
14,-,TRBJ2-3,TRBV3-1/TRBV3-2,once,ASSRTSGAGTDTQY
13,-,TRBJ1-1,TRBV7-9,-,ASSNRTHMNTEAF
12,TRBD2,TRBJ2-7,TRBV7-8,-,ASSRGLASYEQY
12,-,TRBJ2-7,TRBV11-3,once,ASSDYGRPYEQY
12,-,TRBJ1-1,TRBV18,-,ASSEEVGGTEAF
14,TRBD1,TRBJ1-1,TRBV5-8,-,ASSLLTGVQNTEAF
11,TRBD2,TRBJ2-7,TRBV12-3/TRBV12-4,-,ASSLTSTYEQY
12,-,TRBJ1-1,TRBV25-1,-,ASSDTNRDTEAF
11,-,TRBJ1-1,TRBV28,-,ACQDRLNTEAF
14,-,TRBJ2-1,TRBV9,-,ASSVALAVGYNEQF
13,TRBD1,TRBJ2-7,TRBV9,-,ASSPPDRAPYEQY
12,-,TRBJ2-3,TRBV5-1,-,ASSFGRDLDTQY
11,-,TRBJ2-2,TRBV28,once,ASSLFGSGELF
11,-,TRBJ2-3,TRBV25-1,-,ASSEWGVDTQY
7,TRBD2,TRBJ2-7,TRBV7-6,-,AAGGEQY
12,TRBD1,TRBJ2-5,TRBV2,-,ASRTGTGGRTQY
10,-,TRBJ2-5,TRBV11-2,-,ASSLGKETQY
12,-,TRBJ1-2,TRBV7-8,-,ASSPLQGRDGYT
12,-,TRBJ1-2,TRBV6-1,-,ASSETDSDYGYT
11,TRBD1,TRBJ2-1,TRBV29-1,few,SGGQGAYNEQF